The 5 T cell receptor beta chains given below trace back to one sample, sequenced in a study of OX40 agonist ivuxolimab in advanced cancers. Data came from immunoSEQ multiplex PCR; TCRdb stores just in-frame clones and leaves some out. The data hold tens of thousands of clones, with around 84% observed a single time. The specimen comprised CD4+ or CD8+ T cells sorted from blood, sampled in a trial of the OX40 agonist ivuxolimab. The receptors were sampled from an adult with an advanced solid tumor such as melanoma, head and neck, liver or kidney cancer.

V is TRBV5-5 and J is TRBJ2-5, with 10 positions matching TRBD1. The CDR3 is made up of 17 amino acids. Germline V gene data show CDR1 as SGHKS and CDR2 as YYEKEE (reference sequence). V dropped 0 bases and J dropped 1; count of bases not matched to a gene: 6. This CDR3 reads CASSLGDRGPAQETQYF. CDR3 DNA: TGTGCCAGCAGCTTGGGGGACAGGGGACCTGCCCAAGAGACCCAGTACTTC.

The V gene is TRBV11-2, the J gene TRBJ1-3, with 7 bases identical to TRBD1. V lost 5 bases and J lost 7; bases outside the gene matches: 5. The CDR3 is made up of 13 amino acids. CDR1 SGHAT and CDR2 FQNNGV come from the germline V gene. The CDR3 nucleotides read TGTGCCAGCAGCCCAGGGGGGGGGAACACCATATATTTT. Translating gives CASSPGGGNTIYF.

The V call is TRBV6-5, the J call TRBJ2-1; 12 bases are shared with TRBD2. V lost 4 bases, J lost 6 bases, and 7 bases stayed unmatched. From germline, CDR1 is MNHEY and CDR2 SVGAGI. The CDR3 is made up of 16 amino acids. In DNA, the CDR3 is TGTGCCAGCAGTTCCCCGACTAGCGGGAGAGGCAATGAGCAGTTCTTC. Encoded protein: CASSSPTSGRGNEQFF.

The gene calls are TRBV7-3 and TRBJ2-3; D is possibly TRBD1 (6 bases). Germline loops: CDR1 SGHTA, CDR2 FQGTGA. V lost 8 bases, J lost 6 bases, and 21 bases lay in between. This CDR3 is 15 amino acids long. CDR3 sequence: CASGLEGHPRDTQYF. The CDR3 DNA is TGTGCCAGCGGTCTAGAGGGACACCCCAGGGATACGCAGTATTTT.

The rearrangement uses TRBV28 and TRBJ2-7; a possible D gene is TRBD2 (6 bases). Trimming took off 1 base at V and 2 bases at J, with 12 bases between the two ends. CDR3 length: 15 residues. The germline V gene encodes CDR1 MDHEN and CDR2 SYDVKM. The CDR3 here is CASSLSAEGTYEQYF. CDR3 nucleotides: TGTGCCAGCAGTTTATCAGCGGAGGGGACCTACGAGCAGTACTTC.